Ten or more counts support the clone carrying this T cell receptor beta chain. What it recognizes is unknown. The sample originates from a study of CD8+CD57+ T cells in acquired aplastic anemia. General study results and limits: About 28 sequences, all CD8+ CDR3, were shared between patients and controls.

Germline assignment: CDR1 SGHNT and CDR2 YENEEA. The length of the CDR3 is 14 residues. With V trimmed by 1 base and J by 8 bases, 2 bases remained unmatched. Genomic DNA served as template for TCR beta VDJ and CDR3 profiling. Via MiXCR, TCRdb re-called the reads, giving one row per CDR3 protein. Of around 200,000 distinct CDR3 sequences in the sample, roughly 57% were seen once. V gene TRBV11-3 combines with J gene TRBJ2-1; 10 nucleotides agree with TRBD2. Sample: sorted CD4+, CD8+, or CD8+CD57+ T cells (not recorded which) from PBMCs. The receptor's source is a human donor in good health. The CDR3 DNA sequence: TGTGCCAGCAGCTTAGGGACTAGCGGCGATGAGCAGTTCTTC. Translation gives CASSLGTSGDEQFF. Full variable domain (missing parts from reference TRBV11-3 and TRBJ2-1): EAGVVQSPRYKIIEKKQPVAFWCNPISGHNTLYWYLQNLGQGPELLIRYENEEAVDDSQLPKDRFSAERLKGVDSTLKIQPAELGDSAVYLCASSLGTSGDEQFFGPGTRLTVL.